A single sample is the source of the 17 T cell receptor beta chains below, sequenced in a study of control samples from healthy donors and cancer patients. Sequenced by immunoSEQ multiplex PCR; TCRdb stores in-frame clones only, minus some. The sample lists about 130,000 clones; roughly 94% were seen once. The specimen was PBMCs. The receptors stem from a man aged 55 to 70 with colorectal cancer.

This rearrangement joins TRBV5-1 to TRBJ1-2; D remains unclear. The V end was cut by 0 bases, the J end by 0 bases, with 3 bases between. Germline assignment: CDR1 SGHRS and CDR2 YFSETQ. This CDR3 region has 13 residues. The CDR3 spells CASSLAANYGYTF. CDR3 in DNA: TGCGCCAGCAGCTTGGCTGCTAACTATGGCTACACCTTC.

The chain uses TRBV5-1 and TRBJ1-2; D not certain. This CDR3 is 14 amino acids long. Trimming stripped 2 bases from V and 0 bases from J, with 8 bases between. The germline V gene encodes CDR1 SGHRS and CDR2 YFSETQ. CDR3 coding DNA: TGCGCCAGCAGCTTCGGAGGACCTAACTATGGCTACACCTTC. The encoded protein is CASSFGGPNYGYTF. The full variable domain, in which reference TRBV5-1 and TRBJ1-2 provide the parts outside the CDR3, is KAGVTQTPRYLIKTRGQQVTLSCSPISGHRSVSWYQQTPGQGLQFLFEYFSETQRNKGNFPGRFSGRQFSNSRSEMNVSTLELGDSALYLCASSFGGPNYGYTFGSGTRLTVV.

The chain employs TRBV28 and TRBJ1-6; D call uncertain. The CDR3 length is 15 residues. CDR1 is MDHEN, CDR2 SYDVKM, per germline. V was shortened by 6 bases and J by 11 bases, with 20 bases between the two germline ends. DNA for the CDR3: TGTGCCAGCAGAGAGGACCGATGGGAAAGGGCACCCCTCCACTTT. Translating it yields CASREDRWERAPLHF. Combining the CDR3 with reference TRBV28 and TRBJ1-6 gives the whole variable domain DVKVTQSSRYLVKRTGEKVFLECVQDMDHENMFWYRQDPGLGLRLIYFSYDVKMKEKGDIPEGYSVSREKKERFSLILESASTNQTSMYLCASREDRWERAPLHFGNGTRLTVT.

This clone was counted a single time. The V gene is TRBV23-1, the J gene TRBJ1-5; possible D gene TRBD1, 5 bases. TRBV23-1 is known as an ORF, though its function is uncertain. CDR3 length: 16 residues. V was cut by 2 bases and J by 0 bases, with 11 bases left in between. CDR3 in DNA: TGCGCCAGCAGTCAAAGGTCGACAGATAGCAATCAGCCCCAGCATTTT. Encoded protein: CASSQRSTDSNQPQHF.

The chain uses TRBV29-1 and TRBJ1-2, with D maybe TRBD1 (5 bases). V was trimmed by 2 bases and J by 4 bases, leaving 14 bases between them. This CDR3 has 14 amino acids. Germline-derived CDR1 and CDR2 are SQVTM and ANQGSEA. CDR3 residues: CSVERGGGGYGYTF. The DNA of the CDR3 is TGCAGCGTTGAACGGGGCGGCGGGGGCTATGGCTACACCTTC. Full variable domain (outside the CDR3, taken from reference TRBV29-1 and TRBJ1-2): SAVISQKPSRDICQRGTSLTIQCQVDSQVTMMFWYRQQPGQSLTLIATANQGSEATYESGFVIDKFPISRPNLTFSTLTVSNMSPEDSSIYLCSVERGGGGYGYTFGSGTRLTVV.

This clone was detected only once. CDR3 sequence reads: CASSGTGAGGYTF. CDR3 DNA sequence: TGTGCCAGCAGTGGAACCGGGGCCGGTGGCTACACCTTC. The chain links TRBV2 to TRBJ1-2; TRBD1 might be the D (5 bases). Germline V gene lookup returns CDR1 SNHLY and CDR2 FYNNEI. Trimming shortened V by 4 bases and J by 7 bases, and 13 bases separated the two germline ends. This CDR3 has 13 residues.

The chain links TRBV7-2 to TRBJ1-3; no clear D. The CDR3 runs 15 residues. Germline V gene data show CDR1 as SGHTA and CDR2 as FQGNSA. With 7 bases removed from V and 2 bases from J, the gap between germline ends came to 15 bases. The CDR3 is CASKLLSGTGNTIYF. DNA of the CDR3: TGTGCCAGCAAACTTTTATCTGGCACTGGAAACACCATATATTTT. Full variable domain (outside the CDR3, taken from reference TRBV7-2 and TRBJ1-3): GAGVSQSPSNKVTEKGKDVELRCDPISGHTALYWYRQSLGQGLEFLIYFQGNSAPDKSGLPSDRFSAERTGGSVSTLTIQRTQQEDSAVYLCASKLLSGTGNTIYFGEGSWLTVV.

The rearrangement links TRBV30 to TRBJ1-2, with unresolved D. Germline assignment: CDR1 GTSNPN and CDR2 SVGIG (reference sequence). The CDR3 covers 13 residues. V gave up 3 bases and J gave up 9 bases, with 17 bases separating them. Here the CDR3 DNA reads TGTGCCTGGAGCTCGACGCTTGGCGGAAGCTACACCTTC. Translation gives CAWSSTLGGSYTF.

The chain employs TRBV18 and TRBJ2-2; 7 bases fit TRBD1. V dropped 6 bases and J dropped 0; count of bases not matched to a gene: 7. Germline V gene lookup returns CDR1 KGHSH and CDR2 LQKENI. The CDR3 covers 16 residues. The CDR3 DNA is TGTGCCAGCTCCGCACAGGGGTCCGCGAACACCGGGGAGCTGTTTTTT. This gives the protein CASSAQGSANTGELFF.

V is TRBV27 and J is TRBJ2-7; 7 bases fit TRBD1. In germline, CDR1 is MNHEY, CDR2 SMNVEV (reference sequence). Germline trimming cut 6 bases from V and 3 bases from J; bases unmatched to any gene: 5. The CDR3 runs to 13 residues. Here the CDR3 reads CASSYGQDYEQYF. The DNA of the CDR3 is TGTGCCAGCAGCTACGGACAGGACTACGAGCAGTACTTC.

This sequence joins TRBV4-2 and TRBJ1-6, with 7 bases fitting TRBD1. Germline loops: CDR1 LGHNA, CDR2 YNFKEQ. This CDR3 is 15 amino acids long. V lost 2 bases and J lost 6; bases outside the gene matches: 4. The CDR3 spells CASSQPDRANSPLHF. In nucleotides, the CDR3 is TGTGCCAGCAGCCAACCTGACAGGGCTAATTCACCCCTCCACTTT.

The count of this clone is one. The gene calls are TRBV4-3 and TRBJ1-3, with D possibly being TRBD1 (5 bases). Germline values: CDR1 LGHNA, CDR2 YSLEER. The CDR3 loop spans 13 amino acids. V was cut by 1 base and J by 16 bases, with 17 bases left in between. The CDR3 DNA sequence: TGCGCCAGCAGCCAAGGAAGGGGTCAAAAAATGTATTTT. Translating it yields CASSQGRGQKMYF.

This clone has only one observation. V is TRBV27 and J is TRBJ2-7; the D gene could be TRBD1 or TRBD2 (7 bases each). CDR3 length: 14 amino acids. Germline CDR1 reads MNHEY; CDR2 reads SMNVEV (reference sequence). Trimming shortened V by 6 bases and J by 5 bases, and 17 bases separated the two germline ends. CDR3 bases: TGTGCCAGCAGCCGACAGGGAGGGTTTAACGAGCAGTACTTC. Protein sequence: CASSRQGGFNEQYF.

This chain connects TRBV10-3 to TRBJ2-1; 14 bases match TRBD2. This CDR3 has 17 amino acids. Germline V gives CDR1 ENHRY, CDR2 SYGVKD. The ends lost 0 bases at V and 7 bases at J; junction bases unmatched: 5. Written as DNA, the CDR3 is TGTGCCATCAGTGAGTCGACTAGCGGGGGGGCTAATAATGAGCAGTTCTTC. Amino acid sequence: CAISESTSGGANNEQFF.

A single count supports this clone. This chain joins TRBV6-2 or TRBV6-3 and TRBJ1-6; a possible D gene is TRBD1 (6 bases). CDR1 MNHEY and CDR2 SVGEGT come from the germline V gene. CDR3 length: 14 amino acids. The V and J ends lost 4 bases and 7 bases respectively, with 11 bases between them. This CDR3 reads CASSWDTLNSPLHF. In DNA form, the CDR3 reads TGTGCCAGCAGTTGGGACACGTTAAATTCACCCCTCCACTTT.

This clone was recorded once. The genes are TRBV27 and TRBJ1-1, with a weak D call TRBD1 (5 bases). The germline CDR1 and CDR2 sequences are MNHEY and SMNVEV (reference sequence). The length of the CDR3 is 14 residues. Deletions cut 5 bases from V and 1 base from J, with 11 bases between. The CDR3, as DNA: TGTGCCAGCAGTCCCTCGGACAAGAACACTGAAGCTTTCTTT. Translating gives CASSPSDKNTEAFF.

The chain carries TRBV10-3 and TRBJ1-2; no reliable D call. Trimming removed 11 bases at V and 1 base at J, with 23 bases between. The CDR3 loop spans 16 amino acids. Germline values: CDR1 ENHRY, CDR2 SYGVKD. CDR3 nucleotides: TGTGCCCCCCAGATGGGGTGGCGGCAGAATAACTATGGCTACACCTTC. Translating it yields CAPQMGWRQNNYGYTF.